This T cell receptor beta chain derives from a study of T cell responses to AZD1222 COVID-19 vaccine. The study's findings and limits: Nearly half of spike-specific TCRs reportedly target variant regions that are unmutated in the B.1.351 and B.1.1.7 variants. Seropositivity was recorded at baseline in only 6 or 7 AZD1222 recipients. Females made up more of the donors, who were largely white British, and clonal diversity may have come out too low. Only after the peak T cell response were repertoires sampled.

Notes on this clone: The antigen is not known.

The CDR3 has 14 residues. The junction had 5 bases not matched to a gene; V was cut back by 4 bases and J by 8 bases. CDR1 and CDR2 from the germline V gene are SGDLS and YYNGEE. Profiled with immunoSEQ multiplex PCR; TCRdb holds only in-frame clones, not every one. The sample yields roughly 180,000 clones, approximately 94% seen once. This specimen was peripheral blood, taken on day 0 of AZD1222 vaccination. This clonotype originated in an adult in good health. The gene calls are TRBV9 and TRBJ2-2, with 10 bases fitting TRBD2. CDR3 sequence reads: CASSFPSGRGELFF. CDR3 DNA sequence: TGTGCCAGCAGCTTCCCTAGCGGGAGAGGGGAGCTGTTTTTT.